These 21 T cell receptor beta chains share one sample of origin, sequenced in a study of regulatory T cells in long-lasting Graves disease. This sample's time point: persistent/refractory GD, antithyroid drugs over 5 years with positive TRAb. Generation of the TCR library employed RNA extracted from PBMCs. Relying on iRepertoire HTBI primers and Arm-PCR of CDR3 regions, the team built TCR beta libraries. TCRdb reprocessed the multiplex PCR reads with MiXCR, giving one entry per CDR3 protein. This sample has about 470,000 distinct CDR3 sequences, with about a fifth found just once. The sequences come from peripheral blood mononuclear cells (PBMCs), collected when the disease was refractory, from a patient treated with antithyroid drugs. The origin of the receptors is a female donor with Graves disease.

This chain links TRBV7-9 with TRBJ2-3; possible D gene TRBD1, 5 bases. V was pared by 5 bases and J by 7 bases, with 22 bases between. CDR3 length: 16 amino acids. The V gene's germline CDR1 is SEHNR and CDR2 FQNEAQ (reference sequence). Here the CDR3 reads CASSDNRFTTPNTQYF. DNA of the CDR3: TGTGCCAGCAGCGACAACAGGTTCACAACACCCAATACGCAGTATTTT.

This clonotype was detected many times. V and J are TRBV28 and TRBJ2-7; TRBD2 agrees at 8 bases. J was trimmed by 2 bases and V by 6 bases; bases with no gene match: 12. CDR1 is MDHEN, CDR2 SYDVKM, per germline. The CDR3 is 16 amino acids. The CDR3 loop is CASRGREGLGAYEQYF. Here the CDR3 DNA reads TGTGCCAGCAGAGGTCGGGAGGGCCTGGGAGCCTACGAGCAGTACTTC.

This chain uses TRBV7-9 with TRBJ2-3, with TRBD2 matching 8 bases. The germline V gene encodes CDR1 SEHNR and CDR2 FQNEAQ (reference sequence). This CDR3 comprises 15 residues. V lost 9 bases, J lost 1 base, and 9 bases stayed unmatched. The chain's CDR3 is CASERTAGGTDTQYF. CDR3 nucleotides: TGTGCCAGTGAGCGTACAGCGGGAGGCACAGATACGCAGTATTTT.

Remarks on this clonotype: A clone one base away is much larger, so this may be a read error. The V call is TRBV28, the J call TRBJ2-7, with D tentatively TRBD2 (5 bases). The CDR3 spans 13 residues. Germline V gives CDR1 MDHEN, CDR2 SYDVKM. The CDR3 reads CVSSLSPGEEQYF. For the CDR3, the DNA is TGTGTCAGCAGTCTCTCCCCCGGGGAAGAGCAGTACTTC.

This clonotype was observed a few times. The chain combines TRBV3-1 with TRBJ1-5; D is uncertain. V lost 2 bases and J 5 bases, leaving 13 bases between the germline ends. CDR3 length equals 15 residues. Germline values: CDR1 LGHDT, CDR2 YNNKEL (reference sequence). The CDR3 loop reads CASSQSPQPYQPQHF. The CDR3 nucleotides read TGTGCCAGCAGCCAATCTCCACAGCCTTATCAGCCCCAGCATTTT.

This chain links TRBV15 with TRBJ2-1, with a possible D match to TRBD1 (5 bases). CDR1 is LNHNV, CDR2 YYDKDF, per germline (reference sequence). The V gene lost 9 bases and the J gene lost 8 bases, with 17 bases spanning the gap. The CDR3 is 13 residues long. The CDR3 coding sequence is TGTGCCACAGCAAGGGGAAGCTTGGATGAGCAGTTCTTC. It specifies CATARGSLDEQFF.

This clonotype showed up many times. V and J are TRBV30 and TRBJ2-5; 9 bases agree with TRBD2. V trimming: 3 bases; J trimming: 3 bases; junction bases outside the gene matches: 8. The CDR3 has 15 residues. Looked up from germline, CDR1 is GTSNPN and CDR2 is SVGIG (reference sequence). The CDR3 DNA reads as TGTGCCTGGAGCTTAGCGGGAGTTCCCGAAGAGACCCAGTACTTC. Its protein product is CAWSLAGVPEETQYF.

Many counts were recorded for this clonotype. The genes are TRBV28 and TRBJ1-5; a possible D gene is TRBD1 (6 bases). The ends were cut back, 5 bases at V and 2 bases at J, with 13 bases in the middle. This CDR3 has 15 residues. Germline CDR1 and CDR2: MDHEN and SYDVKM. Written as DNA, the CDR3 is TGTGCCAGCAGTCCTCAGGGGTTGGGCAATCAGCCCCAGCATTTT. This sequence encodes CASSPQGLGNQPQHF.

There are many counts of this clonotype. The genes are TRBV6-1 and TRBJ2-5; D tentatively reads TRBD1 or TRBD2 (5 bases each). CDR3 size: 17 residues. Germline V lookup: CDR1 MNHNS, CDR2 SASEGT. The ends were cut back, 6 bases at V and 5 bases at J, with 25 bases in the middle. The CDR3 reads CASRQDTRIGAWETQYF. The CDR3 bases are TGTGCCAGCAGGCAAGACACCCGGATCGGGGCTTGGGAGACCCAGTACTTC.

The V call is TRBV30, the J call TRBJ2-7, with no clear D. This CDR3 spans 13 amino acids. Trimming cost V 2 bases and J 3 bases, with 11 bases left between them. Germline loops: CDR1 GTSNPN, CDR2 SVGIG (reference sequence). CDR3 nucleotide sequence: TGTGCCTGGAGTTCATTCCTGGGCTACGAGCAGTACTTC. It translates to CAWSSFLGYEQYF.

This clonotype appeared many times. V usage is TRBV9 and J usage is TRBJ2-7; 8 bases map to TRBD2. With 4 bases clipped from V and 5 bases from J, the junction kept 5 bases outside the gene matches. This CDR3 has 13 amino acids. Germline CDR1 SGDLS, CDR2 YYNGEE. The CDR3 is CASSTGGPDEQYF. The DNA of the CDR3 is TGTGCCAGCAGCACGGGAGGGCCCGACGAGCAGTACTTC.

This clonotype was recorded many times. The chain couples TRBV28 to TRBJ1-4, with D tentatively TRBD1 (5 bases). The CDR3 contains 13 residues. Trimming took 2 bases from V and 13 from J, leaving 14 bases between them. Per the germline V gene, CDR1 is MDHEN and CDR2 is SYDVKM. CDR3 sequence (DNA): TGTGCCAGCAGTTTAGCCCGGGACCGCGTACTGTTTTTT. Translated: CASSLARDRVLFF.

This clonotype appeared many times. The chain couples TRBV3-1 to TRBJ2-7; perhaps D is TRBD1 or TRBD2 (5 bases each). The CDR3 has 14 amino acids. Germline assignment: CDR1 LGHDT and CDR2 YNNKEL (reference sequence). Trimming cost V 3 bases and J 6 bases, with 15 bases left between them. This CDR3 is CASSHGAVGGEQYF. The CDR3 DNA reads TGTGCCAGCAGCCATGGTGCTGTTGGGGGCGAGCAGTACTTC.

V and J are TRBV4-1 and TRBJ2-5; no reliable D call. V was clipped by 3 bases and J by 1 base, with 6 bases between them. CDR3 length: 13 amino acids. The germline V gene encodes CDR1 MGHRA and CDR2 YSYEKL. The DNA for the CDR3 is TGCGCCAGCAGCCAGATGATCCAAGAGACCCAGTACTTC. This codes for CASSQMIQETQYF.

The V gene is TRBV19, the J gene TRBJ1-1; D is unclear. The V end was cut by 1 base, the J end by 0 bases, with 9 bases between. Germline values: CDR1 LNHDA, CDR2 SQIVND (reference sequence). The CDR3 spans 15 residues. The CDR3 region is CASSIVREMNTEAFF. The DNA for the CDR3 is TGTGCCAGTAGTATAGTCCGCGAGATGAACACTGAAGCTTTCTTT. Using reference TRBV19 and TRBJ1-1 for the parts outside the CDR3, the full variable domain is DGGITQSPKYLFRKEGQNVTLSCEQNLNHDAMYWYRQDPGQGLRLIYYSQIVNDFQKGDIAEGYSVSREKKESFPLTVTSAQKNPTAFYLCASSIVREMNTEAFFGQGTRLTVV.

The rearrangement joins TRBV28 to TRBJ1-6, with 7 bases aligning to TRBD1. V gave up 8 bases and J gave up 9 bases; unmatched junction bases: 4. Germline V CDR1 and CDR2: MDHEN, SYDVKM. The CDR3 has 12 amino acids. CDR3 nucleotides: TGTGCCAGCGGGACAGAAATTTCACCCCTCCACTTT. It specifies CASGTEISPLHF.

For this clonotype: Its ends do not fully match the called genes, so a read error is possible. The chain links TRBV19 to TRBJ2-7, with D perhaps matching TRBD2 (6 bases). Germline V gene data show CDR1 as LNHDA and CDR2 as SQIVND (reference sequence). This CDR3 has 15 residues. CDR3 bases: TGTGCCAGTAGTAGCTGGGACTCCAGCTCCTACGAGCGGTACTTC. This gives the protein CASSSWDSSSYERYF.

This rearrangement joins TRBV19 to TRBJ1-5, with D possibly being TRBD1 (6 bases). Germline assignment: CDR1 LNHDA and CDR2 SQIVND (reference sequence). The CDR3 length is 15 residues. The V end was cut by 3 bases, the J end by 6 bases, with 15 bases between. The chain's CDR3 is CASSIITGLSQPQHF. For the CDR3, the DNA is TGTGCCAGTAGTATCATTACAGGGCTGTCTCAGCCCCAGCATTTT.

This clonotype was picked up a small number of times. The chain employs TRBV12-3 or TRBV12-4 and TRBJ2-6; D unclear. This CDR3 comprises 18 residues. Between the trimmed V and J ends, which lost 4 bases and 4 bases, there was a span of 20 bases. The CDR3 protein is CASSSPARLPVGANVLTF. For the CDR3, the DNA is TGTGCCAGCAGTTCACCGGCCCGACTCCCTGTGGGGGCCAACGTCCTGACTTTC.

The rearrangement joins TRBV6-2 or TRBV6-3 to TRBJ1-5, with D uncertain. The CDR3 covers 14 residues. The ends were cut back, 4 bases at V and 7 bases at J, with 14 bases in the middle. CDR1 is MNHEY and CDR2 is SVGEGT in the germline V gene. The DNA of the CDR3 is TGTGCCAGCAGTTCGCGAGGGTCGGGGCAGCCCCAGCATTTT. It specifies CASSSRGSGQPQHF.

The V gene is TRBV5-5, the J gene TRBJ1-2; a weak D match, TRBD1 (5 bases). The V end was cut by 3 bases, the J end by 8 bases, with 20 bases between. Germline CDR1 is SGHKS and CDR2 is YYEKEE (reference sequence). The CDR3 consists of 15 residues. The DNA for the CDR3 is TGTGCCAGCAGCTCACGGCTGGACACCCAGCGGGGCTACACCTTC. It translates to CASSSRLDTQRGYTF.